A single sample gave rise to the 7 T cell receptor beta chains below, sequenced in a study of T cell responses to AZD1222 COVID-19 vaccine. Profiled with immunoSEQ multiplex PCR; TCRdb holds only in-frame clones, not every one. The data show 78,000 or so clones, roughly 88% seen once. The sequences come from peripheral blood, collected on day 0 of AZD1222 vaccination. The receptors shown here come from an adult in good health.

In its sample, this clone was seen once. This chain connects TRBV19 to TRBJ2-7, with D hard to call. Germline lookup yields CDR1 LNHDA and CDR2 SQIVND (reference sequence). The V end lost 3 bases, the J end lost 0 bases, and 15 bases lay between the germline ends. The CDR3 is 16 residues long. The CDR3 protein is CASSIGQALSSYEQYF. CDR3 sequence (DNA): TGTGCCAGTAGTATTGGTCAGGCACTGAGCTCCTACGAGCAGTACTTC.

The J gene is TRBJ2-7, the V gene TRBV4-3, with 10 bases that match TRBD1. Germline values: CDR1 LGHNA, CDR2 YSLEER. The CDR3 has 15 residues. V was clipped by 4 bases and J by 7 bases; unmatched bases: 10. CDR3 DNA sequence: TGCGCCAGCAGCCGCGGGACAGGGGCTTCGGGGGAGCAGTACTTC. This gives the protein CASSRGTGASGEQYF.

This clone was counted once. The chain has TRBV4-3 and TRBJ1-3; D gene ambiguous. V lost 2 bases and J 2 bases, leaving 10 bases between the germline ends. The germline V gene has CDR1 LGHNA and CDR2 YSLEER. The CDR3 covers 15 residues. The CDR3 coding sequence is TGCGCCAGCAGCCAATCAAGTCAGCCTGGAAACACCATATATTTT. As protein: CASSQSSQPGNTIYF.

This clone was seen just once. V and J are TRBV5-1 and TRBJ2-5, with D tentatively TRBD1 (6 bases). Germline V lookup: CDR1 SGHRS, CDR2 YFSETQ. V was clipped by 1 base and J by 5 bases, with 9 bases between them. The CDR3 is 13 residues long. In nucleotides, the CDR3 is TGCGCCAGCAGCTTGACTAGGGGGGAGACCCAGTACTTC. Translated, it gives CASSLTRGETQYF. The full variable domain, in which reference TRBV5-1 and TRBJ2-5 provide the parts outside the CDR3, is KAGVTQTPRYLIKTRGQQVTLSCSPISGHRSVSWYQQTPGQGLQFLFEYFSETQRNKGNFPGRFSGRQFSNSRSEMNVSTLELGDSALYLCASSLTRGETQYFGPGTRLLVL.

The CDR3 region has the DNA TGCGCCAGCAGCCAAGATTTTGGCGGGAGGCTCAGTTTCTTC. Its protein is CASSQDFGGRLSFF. This chain links TRBV4-1 with TRBJ2-1; 8 positions match TRBD2. CDR1 MGHRA and CDR2 YSYEKL come from the germline V gene. This CDR3 has 14 amino acids. V shed 0 bases, J shed 16 bases, and the junction held 11 bases outside the gene matches.

The CDR3 bases are TGTGCCAGCTCACCACCGCAGGGAGGATCACCCCTCCACTTT. This sequence encodes CASSPPQGGSPLHF. The chain has TRBV18 and TRBJ1-6; weak D call: TRBD1 (5 bases). The V and J ends lost 0 bases and 10 bases respectively, with 10 bases between them. The CDR3 length is 14 residues. In germline, CDR1 is KGHSH, CDR2 LQKENI.

This clone was observed a handful of times. The rearrangement links TRBV5-1 to TRBJ2-7; TRBD2 matches at 7 bases. Germline V gene sequence: CDR1 SGHRS, CDR2 YFSETQ. The V and J ends lost 1 base and 0 bases, in that order; junction bases with no gene match: 1. The CDR3 totals 14 residues. The CDR3 sequence: CASSLPGGSYEQYF. The CDR3, as DNA: TGCGCCAGCAGCTTGCCGGGGGGCTCCTACGAGCAGTACTTC.